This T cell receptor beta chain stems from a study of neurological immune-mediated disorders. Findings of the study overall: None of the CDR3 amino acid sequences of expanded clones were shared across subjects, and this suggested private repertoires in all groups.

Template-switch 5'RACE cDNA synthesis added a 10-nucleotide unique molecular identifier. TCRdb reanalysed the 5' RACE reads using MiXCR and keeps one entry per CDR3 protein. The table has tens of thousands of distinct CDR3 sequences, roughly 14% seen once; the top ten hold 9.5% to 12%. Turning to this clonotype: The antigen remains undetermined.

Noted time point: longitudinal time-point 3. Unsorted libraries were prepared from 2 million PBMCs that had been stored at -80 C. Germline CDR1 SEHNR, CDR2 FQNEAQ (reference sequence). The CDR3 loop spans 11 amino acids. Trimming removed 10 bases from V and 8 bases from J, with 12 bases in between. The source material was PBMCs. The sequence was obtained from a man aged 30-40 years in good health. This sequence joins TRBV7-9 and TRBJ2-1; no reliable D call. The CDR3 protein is CANRLVDEQFF. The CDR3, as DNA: TGTGCCAACAGATTAGTGGATGAGCAGTTCTTC.